This T cell receptor beta chain was recorded in a study of shared clonotypes between healthy human individuals. CDR1 SEHNR and CDR2 FQNEAQ come from the germline V gene (reference sequence). The CDR3 sequence is 15 residues long. V shed 2 bases and J 7 bases; nucleotides not matched to a gene: 10. Sequencing was performed with immunoSEQ multiplex PCR; in TCRdb, only in-frame clones are kept and a portion is missing. The sample shows some 1,100,000 clones, around 82% of them seen only once. Sequenced sample: memory CD4+ T cells from PBMCs. Subset specified: CD45RA-negative fraction. The gene calls are TRBV7-9 and TRBJ2-7; 8 bases match TRBD1. The receptor's source is a man between 18 and 35 years old in good health. Some clones in this sample may be carry-over from other donors' samples. The CDR3 nucleotides read TGTGCCAGCAGCTTACGAGGTACAGGGGGTGGGGAGCAGTACTTC. The encoded protein is CASSLRGTGGGEQYF.